This T cell receptor beta chain was recorded in a study of Ad26.COV2.S vaccination and SARS-CoV-2 variants. Study-level background: Vaccine-arm donor from the placebo-controlled COV1001 Ad26.COV2.S trial.

As for treatment: 15 to 20 received Ad26.COV2.S at low or high dose, single or two shots; roughly five received placebo; per-sample allocation not given. Following the first vaccine or placebo injection, samples were taken on day 63. Data came from immunoSEQ multiplex PCR; TCRdb stores just in-frame clones and leaves some out. The sample includes about 320,000 clones, roughly 90% of them seen just once. The V gene's germline CDR1 is LGHNA and CDR2 YSLEER. With 0 bases removed from V and 1 base from J, the gap between germline ends came to 13 bases. This CDR3 is 17 amino acids long. The chain combines TRBV4-3 with TRBJ2-1; weak D call: TRBD2 (7 bases). The input for sequencing was peripheral blood, taken in a trial of Ad26.COV2.S vaccine versus placebo. The TCR comes from a person aged 18-65 years who received the Ad26.COV2.S COVID-19 vaccine or a placebo. CDR3 sequence reads: CASSQDLGRGSYNEQFF. CDR3 coding DNA: TGCGCCAGCAGCCAAGATCTGGGGAGGGGGTCCTACAATGAGCAGTTCTTC.